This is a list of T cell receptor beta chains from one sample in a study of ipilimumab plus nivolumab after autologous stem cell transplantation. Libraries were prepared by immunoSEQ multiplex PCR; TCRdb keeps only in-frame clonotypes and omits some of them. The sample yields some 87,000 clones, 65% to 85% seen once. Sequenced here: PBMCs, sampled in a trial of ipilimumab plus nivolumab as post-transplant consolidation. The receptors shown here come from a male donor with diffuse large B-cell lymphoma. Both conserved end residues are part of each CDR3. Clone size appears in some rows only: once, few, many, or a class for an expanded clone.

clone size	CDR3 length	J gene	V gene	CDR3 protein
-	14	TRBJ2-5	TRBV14	CASSSTGGRETQYF
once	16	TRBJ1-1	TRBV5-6	CASSLATGPRGTEAFF
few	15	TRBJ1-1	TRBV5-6	CASSLVDRMNTEAFF
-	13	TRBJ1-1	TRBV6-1	CASKRDPNTEAFF
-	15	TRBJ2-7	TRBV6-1	CASSGRSGGKYEQYF
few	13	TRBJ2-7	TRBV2	CASKPSSSYEQYF
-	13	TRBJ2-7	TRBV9	CASSVGGVGEQYF
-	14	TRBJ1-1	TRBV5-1	CASSKTGASTEAFF
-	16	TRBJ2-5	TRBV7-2	CASSFSAGTPGETQYF
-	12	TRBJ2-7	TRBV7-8	CASSWEPYEQYF
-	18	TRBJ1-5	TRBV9	CASRNTPGQGAEGQPQHF
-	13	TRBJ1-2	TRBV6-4	CASSPGTNYGYTF
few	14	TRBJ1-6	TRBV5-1	CASSLNPTHSPLHF
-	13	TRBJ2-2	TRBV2	CASKVEDAGELFF
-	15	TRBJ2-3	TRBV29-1	CSVVAGAGSTDTQYF
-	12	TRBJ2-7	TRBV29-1	CSARDTPYEQYF
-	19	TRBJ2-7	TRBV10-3	CAISEGVPGTSGGTYEQYF
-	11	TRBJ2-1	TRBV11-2	CASSLINEQFF
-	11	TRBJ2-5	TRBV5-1	CASSIQETQYF
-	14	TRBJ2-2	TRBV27	CASRQGTNTGELFF
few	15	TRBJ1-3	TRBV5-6	CASSLSGGAGNTIYF
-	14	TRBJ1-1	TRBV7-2	CASSPPGGKGDAFF
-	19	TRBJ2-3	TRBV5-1	CASSLVGLAGAPRTDTQYF
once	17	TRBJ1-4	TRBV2	CASIPGTGAATNEKLFF
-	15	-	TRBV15	CATSNLPGLTVEQYF
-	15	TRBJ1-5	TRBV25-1	CASSEDTGINQPQHF